The clone carrying this TCR beta chain has more than one count but fewer than ten. The antigen is undetermined. This entry is derived from a study of regulatory T cells in long-lasting Graves disease. For TCR beta, libraries came from iRepertoire HTBI primers and Arm-PCR of CDR3 regions. How the authors handled the data: Samples jointly harbored roughly 62 TRBV and 15 or so TRBJ segments. TCRdb passed the multiplex PCR reads through MiXCR, listing each CDR3 protein once. The V and J calls come from TCRdb's annotation, not from the publication. The sample has about 470,000 distinct CDR3 sequences, 20% to 25% seen once. Germline CDR1 is SEHNR and CDR2 is FQNEAQ (reference sequence). The CDR3 sequence is 14 residues long. Trimming removed 8 bases at V and 0 bases at J, with 8 bases between. Study findings and constraints: Preferential use of TRBV28, TRBJ1-2 and TRBJ2-5 was seen in persistent disease.

As to time point: persistent/refractory GD, antithyroid drugs over 5 years with positive TRAb. Extracted RNA from PBMCs served as the source of the TCR library. The material sequenced was peripheral blood mononuclear cells (PBMCs), taken when the disease was refractory, from a patient treated with antithyroid drugs. The sequence was collected from a female donor with Graves disease. The chain combines TRBV7-9 with TRBJ2-6; tentative D call: TRBD1 (5 bases). The CDR3: CASGDSSGANVLTF. CDR3 coding DNA: TGTGCCAGCGGCGACAGCTCTGGGGCCAACGTCCTGACTTTC.